This T cell receptor (beta chain) was captured in a study of blood T cell repertoires in COVID-19. Germline V CDR1 and CDR2: LGHNA, YSLEER. V was pared by 1 base and J by 6 bases, with 13 bases between. The CDR3 consists of 15 residues. In the study's own analysis: It was from reference gene primer amplification that nucleated cell counts were estimated. Data came from immunoSEQ multiplex PCR; TCRdb stores just in-frame clones and leaves some out. That table gives V, J and clone size, and the DNA gave D and trimming. Found here are fewer than 90,000 clones, 65% to 85% of them singletons; the top ten hold 6.3%.

The sample consisted of peripheral blood. The receptor's source is a man between 65 and 79 years old with COVID-19, enrolled during active disease. The chain links TRBV4-3 to TRBJ2-1, with D hard to call. CDR3 residues: CASSQGDRLFNEQFF. In DNA form, the CDR3 reads TGCGCCAGCAGCCAAGGAGACCGACTCTTCAATGAGCAGTTCTTC.